This T cell receptor (beta chain) was profiled in a study of T-cell memory formation after mild COVID-19. Study-wide context: Clustering of TCRs was largely donor specific.

Each CDR3 protein gets one entry after TCRdb re-called the 5' RACE reads with MiXCR. The sample holds 110,000 or so distinct CDR3 sequences; 22% are singletons and the top ten take approximately 40%. Trimming took 6 bases from V and 5 from J, leaving 8 bases between them. This CDR3 has 11 amino acids. Germline V CDR1 and CDR2: MNHEY, SMNVEV (reference sequence). As for this clonotype: Its antigen is currently unknown.

The study's findings and limits: Mainly in CM and EM were contracting CD4+ clones; CD8+ were in EMRA. The study found balanced CD4/CD8 in clones contracting day 15 to 85 and a CD4+ lean in later expanders.

The sequence was collected from a man between 18 and 29 years old who had mild COVID-19 (a few samples of this study predate the infection). Cell type and time point are not known. Specimen: PBMCs or a T cell subset sorted from them (not recorded which). The genes are TRBV27 and TRBJ2-7; D may correspond to TRBD1 or TRBD2 (6 bases each). CDR3 amino acids: CASSGGHEQYF. The CDR3 region has the DNA TGTGCCAGCAGCGGGGGCCACGAGCAGTACTTC.